This TCR beta chain emerged from a study of cytomegalovirus exposure and HLA in healthy donors. For the study at large: Membership in the Caucasian-associated ancestry cluster was found for 75% to 90% of 300 to 400 genotyped donors.

Trimming removed 2 bases from V and 1 base from J, with 6 bases in between. The germline gives CDR1 MNHEY, CDR2 SVGAGI. The CDR3 extends over 14 amino acids. This clone has a single count. Its antigen is undetermined. The PCR was carried out with 60 Vbeta primers and 13 Jbeta primers. The assay was immunoSEQ multiplex PCR, and TCRdb's table has in-frame clones only and misses some. Here the sample spans approximately 92,000 clones, over 70% being singletons. Overall study findings and caveats: Most TCRs appeared rarely, but some public TCRs recurred in many donors.

This chain connects TRBV6-5 to TRBJ2-1; D is possibly TRBD1 (5 bases). Sequencing was performed on PBMCs. The TCR originated in a girl aged 2-10 years in good health and CMV-seropositive. CDR3 nucleotide sequence: TGTGCCAGCAGTTACCAGGGATCCTACAATGAGCAGTTCTTC. It translates to CASSYQGSYNEQFF.